The rows below give T cell receptor beta chains drawn from one sample of a study of identical twins. TCRdb redid the calling of the 5' RACE reads with MiXCR, one entry per CDR3 protein. The sample includes 460,000 or so distinct CDR3 sequences, over 12% of them seen just once. Another study also made use of these data, one on yellow fever vaccine responses in identical twins.

The sample comprised CD4+ T cells sorted from blood. The receptors shown here come from a woman aged 18-30 years in good health. The CDR3 runs from the conserved cysteine through the conserved F or W. Each record gives: J gene, V gene, clone size, D gene, CDR3 protein, CDR3 DNA. The D gene is left open where the match is weak. Clone size is stated in some rows and not others, as once, few, many or a class when expanded.

TRBJ2-1,TRBV6-4,-,TRBD1,CASSAGTGGGNEQFF,TGTGCCAGCAGTGCCGGGACAGGGGGCGGCAATGAGCAGTTCTTC
TRBJ2-1,TRBV5-5,-,-,CASSLYIQVGNEQFF,TGTGCCAGCAGCTTGTACATACAGGTGGGCAATGAGCAGTTCTTC
TRBJ2-5,TRBV14,-,TRBD1,CASSFKDRGRFQETQYF,TGTGCCAGCAGCTTTAAAGACAGGGGGCGATTCCAAGAGACCCAGTACTTC
TRBJ2-1,TRBV6-2/TRBV6-3,few,-,CASSYINQVYNEQFF,TGTGCCAGCAGTTATATTAACCAAGTCTACAATGAGCAGTTCTTC
TRBJ2-3,TRBV20-1,few,-,CSASPGVSTDTQYF,TGCAGTGCTAGTCCAGGGGTCAGCACAGATACGCAGTATTTT
TRBJ2-1,TRBV19,-,-,CASSRTSPVSAEQFF,TGTGCCAGTAGTAGGACCTCTCCCGTGAGTGCTGAGCAGTTCTTC
TRBJ2-6,TRBV30,-,-,CAWSGDTVPGANVLTF,TGTGCCTGGAGTGGCGACACGGTCCCTGGGGCCAACGTCCTGACTTTC
TRBJ2-3,TRBV2,-,-,CASSEEAGGTDTQYF,TGTGCCAGCAGTGAAGAGGCAGGGGGCACAGATACGCAGTATTTT
TRBJ2-5,TRBV7-3,-,-,CASSQGGGPQYF,TGTGCCAGCAGCCAGGGGGGGGGGCCCCAGTACTTC
TRBJ1-5,TRBV7-2,few,-,CASSLGAVGNQPQHF,TGTGCCAGCAGCTTAGGTGCTGTCGGCAATCAGCCCCAGCATTTT
TRBJ2-3,TRBV5-1,-,TRBD2,CASRHTPSGGLTDTQYF,TGCGCCAGCAGACACACACCTAGCGGGGGGTTGACAGATACGCAGTATTTT
TRBJ2-7,TRBV7-2,-,-,CASSLGGPLEQYF,TGTGCCAGCAGCTTAGGAGGGCCGCTCGAGCAGTACTTC
TRBJ2-5,TRBV29-1,few,-,CSVVSPYQETQYF,TGCAGCGTTGTTAGCCCGTACCAAGAGACCCAGTACTTC
TRBJ2-3,TRBV29-1,few,-,CSGSTGQNTDTQYF,TGCAGCGGTTCCACGGGGCAAAACACAGATACGCAGTATTTT